This is a list of T cell receptor beta chains from one sample in a study of blood T cell repertoires in COVID-19. Produced via immunoSEQ multiplex PCR; TCRdb's table is partial and in-frame only. The sample carries under 200,000 clones, roughly 90% recorded once. The sequenced sample consisted of peripheral blood. These receptors originate from a man aged 45-65 years with acute or convalescent COVID-19. CDR3s include the opening cysteine and the closing phenylalanine or tryptophan. A D gene is named only where the DNA matches it firmly. The listing skips clone size in some rows; elsewhere it reads once, few, many or a size class.

size: NA; length: 15; V: TRBV10-1; D: NA; J: TRBJ2-1; DNA: TGCGCCAGCAGTGAGCGCAGGGTGGCCTACAATGAGCAGTTCTTC; CDR3: CASSERRVAYNEQFF
size: NA; length: 14; V: TRBV5-1; D: NA; J: TRBJ2-5; DNA: TGCGCCAGCAGCCTGCAGGGGGGACAAGAGACCCAGTACTTC; CDR3: CASSLQGGQETQYF
size: few; length: 17; V: TRBV9; D: TRBD1; J: TRBJ1-4; DNA: TGTGCCAGCAGCGTAGGGCAACTCGGGACAGCGGGTGAAAAACTGTTTTTT; CDR3: CASSVGQLGTAGEKLFF
size: once; length: 15; V: TRBV18; D: TRBD1; J: TRBJ1-1; DNA: TGTGCCAGCTCACGGGACAGGATGATGAACACTGAAGCTTTCTTT; CDR3: CASSRDRMMNTEAFF
size: NA; length: 13; V: TRBV28; D: NA; J: TRBJ1-2; DNA: TGTGCCAGCAGTTTTATCTGGGAGGGGGGCTACACCTTC; CDR3: CASSFIWEGGYTF
size: NA; length: 11; V: TRBV20-1; D: NA; J: TRBJ2-7; DNA: TGCAGTGCTAGGGTTTCAGCGGAGCAGTACTTC; CDR3: CSARVSAEQYF
size: NA; length: 14; V: TRBV11-1; D: NA; J: TRBJ1-1; DNA: TGTGCCAGCAAAACCACTGGGAGAATCACTGAAGCTTTCTTT; CDR3: CASKTTGRITEAFF
size: NA; length: 13; V: TRBV2; D: TRBD2; J: TRBJ2-5; DNA: TGTGCCAGCATCGAGAGGCGAGCGGGGGGCTGGGACTTC; CDR3: CASIERRAGGWDF
size: NA; length: 14; V: TRBV10-2; D: NA; J: TRBJ2-5; DNA: TGCGCCAGCAGTGTCAGGGGCCGGTTAGAGACCCAGTACTTC; CDR3: CASSVRGRLETQYF
size: NA; length: 16; V: TRBV10-2; D: TRBD2; J: TRBJ2-1; DNA: TGCGCCAGCAGGGGACTAGCGGGGATCTCCTACAATGAGCAGTTCTTC; CDR3: CASRGLAGISYNEQFF
size: NA; length: 16; V: TRBV15; D: TRBD1; J: TRBJ1-3; DNA: TGTGCCACCAGCAGAGACCCGACAGGGACTGGAAACACCATATATTTT; CDR3: CATSRDPTGTGNTIYF
size: NA; length: 16; V: TRBV27; D: TRBD2; J: TRBJ2-1; DNA: TGTGCCAGCAGGAGCTTATGGACTAGCGAGGAGAATGAGCAGTTCTTC; CDR3: CASRSLWTSEENEQFF
size: NA; length: 13; V: TRBV4-2; D: NA; J: TRBJ2-2; DNA: TGTGCCAGCAGCCAGGGGGGTCCCGGGGAGCTGTTTTTT; CDR3: CASSQGGPGELFF
size: NA; length: 15; V: TRBV2; D: TRBD1; J: TRBJ1-1; DNA: TGTGCCAGCAGGTACGAGGGACAGGCGAACACTGAAGCTTTCTTT; CDR3: CASRYEGQANTEAFF
size: NA; length: 13; V: TRBV5-4; D: TRBD1; J: TRBJ2-5; DNA: TGTGCCAGCAGCGGGACAGGACAAGAGACCCAGTACTTC; CDR3: CASSGTGQETQYF
size: NA; length: 14; V: TRBV4-1; D: NA; J: TRBJ2-5; DNA: TGCGCCAGCAGCCAAGAGAGGTTCCAAGAGACCCAGTACTTC; CDR3: CASSQERFQETQYF
size: once; length: 16; V: TRBV3-1/TRBV3-2; D: NA; J: TRBJ2-1; DNA: TGTGCCAGCAGCGAAAGAGGGGGAGTCCGCTACAATGAGCAGTTCTTC; CDR3: CASSERGGVRYNEQFF
size: once; length: 16; V: TRBV7-2; D: TRBD2; J: TRBJ2-3; DNA: TGTGCCAGCAGTCTTACTGCTAGCGGGAGCACAGATACGCAGTATTTT; CDR3: CASSLTASGSTDTQYF
size: NA; length: 16; V: TRBV27; D: TRBD2; J: TRBJ2-1; DNA: TGTGCCAGCAGTTCCGTCGGACTAGCGGGAGGAGGGGAGCAGTTCTTC; CDR3: CASSSVGLAGGGEQFF
size: NA; length: 11; V: TRBV20-1; D: TRBD1; J: TRBJ2-1; DNA: TGCAGTGCTCCTAGGGACAGGGAAGAGTTCTTC; CDR3: CSAPRDREEFF
size: NA; length: 17; V: TRBV28; D: TRBD2; J: TRBJ2-7; DNA: TGTGCCAGCAGTTTAGGGACTAGCGGGAGGAGGCACTACGAGCAGTACTTC; CDR3: CASSLGTSGRRHYEQYF
size: NA; length: 17; V: TRBV11-2; D: TRBD1; J: TRBJ2-5; DNA: TGTGCCAGCAGCTTATTATCGGGGCAGGGGGCGGGGGAGACCCAGTACTTC; CDR3: CASSLLSGQGAGETQYF
size: NA; length: 15; V: TRBV11-2; D: TRBD1; J: TRBJ2-7; DNA: TGTGCCAGCAGCTTAGACGCAGGGGGCTACGGGACGCAGTACTTC; CDR3: CASSLDAGGYGTQYF
size: NA; length: 14; V: TRBV3-1/TRBV3-2; D: NA; J: TRBJ1-4; DNA: TGTGCCAGCAGCCGGTGGGGGGCTAATGAAAAACTGTTTTTT; CDR3: CASSRWGANEKLFF
size: NA; length: 14; V: TRBV6-1; D: TRBD1; J: TRBJ1-1; DNA: TGTGCCAGCAGTGAAGCTTACAGGGGCCCTGAAGCTTTCTTT; CDR3: CASSEAYRGPEAFF
size: NA; length: 15; V: TRBV19; D: TRBD1; J: TRBJ1-1; DNA: TGTGCCAGTAGTAGGGCGGGACAGGGAGGCACTGAAGCTTTCTTT; CDR3: CASSRAGQGGTEAFF
size: once; length: 15; V: TRBV28; D: NA; J: TRBJ2-7; DNA: TGTGCCAGCAGCCTGGGGGCGGAACCTAACGTGGGGCAGTACTTC; CDR3: CASSLGAEPNVGQYF
size: NA; length: 14; V: TRBV7-3; D: TRBD2; J: TRBJ2-1; DNA: TGTGCCAGCAGCAGACTAGCGGGGGATAATGAGCAGTTCTTC; CDR3: CASSRLAGDNEQFF
size: NA; length: 14; V: TRBV27; D: NA; J: TRBJ1-5; DNA: TGTGCCAGCAGTTTTCTCGGGAACCATCAGCCCCAGCATTTT; CDR3: CASSFLGNHQPQHF
size: NA; length: 11; V: TRBV7-9; D: NA; J: TRBJ1-1; DNA: TGTGCCATTACAGGGTACACTGAAGCTTTCTTT; CDR3: CAITGYTEAFF
size: once; length: 16; V: TRBV18; D: TRBD1; J: TRBJ1-1; DNA: TGTGCCAGCTCACCACAATGGTACAGGGGGAACACTGAAGCTTTCTTT; CDR3: CASSPQWYRGNTEAFF
size: NA; length: 14; V: TRBV10-3; D: TRBD1; J: TRBJ1-1; DNA: TGTGCCATCAGTGGGACAGGGTATTTGGGTGAAGCTTTCTTT; CDR3: CAISGTGYLGEAFF
size: NA; length: 15; V: TRBV6-5; D: NA; J: TRBJ1-4; DNA: TGTGCCAGCAGTTCCGGGACAAGGGAAAATGAAAAACTGTTTTTT; CDR3: CASSSGTRENEKLFF
size: NA; length: 14; V: TRBV7-2; D: TRBD1; J: TRBJ1-1; DNA: TGTGCCAGCAGCCCTGACAGGGGGTGGACTGAAGCTTTCTTT; CDR3: CASSPDRGWTEAFF
size: NA; length: 15; V: TRBV5-5; D: TRBD2; J: TRBJ2-7; DNA: TGTGCCAGCAGCCCAGGACTAGCGGGCCCCTACGAGCAGTACTTC; CDR3: CASSPGLAGPYEQYF
size: NA; length: 13; V: TRBV15; D: NA; J: TRBJ1-5; DNA: TGTGCCACCAGCAGGCACCGGGGGCAGCCCCAGCATTTT; CDR3: CATSRHRGQPQHF
size: NA; length: 14; V: TRBV28; D: NA; J: TRBJ1-3; DNA: TGTGCCAGCATCGGGACAAGCTCTGGAAACACCATATATTTT; CDR3: CASIGTSSGNTIYF
size: few; length: 12; V: TRBV20-1; D: NA; J: TRBJ1-5; DNA: TGCAGTGCTAGTGGGGGGCTTCAGCCCCAGCATTTT; CDR3: CSASGGLQPQHF
size: NA; length: 17; V: TRBV3-1/TRBV3-2; D: NA; J: TRBJ1-5; DNA: TGTGCCAGCAGCCAAGTAACAGGTCAGGACGGGAATCAGCCCCAGCATTTT; CDR3: CASSQVTGQDGNQPQHF
size: NA; length: 15; V: TRBV11-2; D: TRBD1; J: TRBJ1-3; DNA: TGTGCCAGCAGCCCGTATTCTAGGGGGCAGGACACCATATATTTT; CDR3: CASSPYSRGQDTIYF
size: NA; length: 17; V: TRBV5-6; D: NA; J: TRBJ2-3; DNA: TGTGCCAGCAGCTTACGTTGGGGGCATAAACGCACAGATACGCAGTATTTT; CDR3: CASSLRWGHKRTDTQYF
size: once; length: 15; V: TRBV28; D: TRBD1; J: TRBJ1-1; DNA: TGTGCCAGCAGTGCCTTCAGGGGGCTGAACACTGAAGCTTTCTTT; CDR3: CASSAFRGLNTEAFF